This T cell receptor (beta chain) was obtained from a study of T cells in Graves' hyperthyroidism and ophthalmopathy. Overall study findings and caveats: Ophthalmopathy was identified by the model a median roughly six months ahead of onset.

Aged 18 to 65, the patients had hyperthyroidism that was newly diagnosed and had lasted under 2 months. Clinical symptoms, serum thyroxine, TRAb, thyroid ultrasound and orbital computed tomography informed diagnoses. There are many counts of this clonotype. What it binds is not known. V shed 7 bases, J shed 0 bases, and the junction held 13 bases outside the gene matches. The CDR3 totals 18 residues. Germline V gives CDR1 SEHNR, CDR2 FQNEAQ (reference sequence). TCR beta CDR3 sequences were amplified from RNA transcripts. The primer set for the first-round RT-PCR of the TCR CDR3 was HTBI. Each CDR3 protein gets one entry after TCRdb re-called the multiplex PCR reads with MiXCR. The data contain roughly 100,000 distinct CDR3 sequences, around 50% of them seen just once; the ten biggest clones take up 26%.

The chain is built from TRBV7-9 and TRBJ1-5; 9 bases are shared with TRBD1. The TCR was taken from a man in his forties or fifties with Graves' hyperthyroidism. The specimen was blood. CDR3 DNA: TGTGCCAGCACCTTCCTCCGTGGACAGGGGTATAGCAATCAGCCCCAGCATTTT. Its protein product is CASTFLRGQGYSNQPQHF.